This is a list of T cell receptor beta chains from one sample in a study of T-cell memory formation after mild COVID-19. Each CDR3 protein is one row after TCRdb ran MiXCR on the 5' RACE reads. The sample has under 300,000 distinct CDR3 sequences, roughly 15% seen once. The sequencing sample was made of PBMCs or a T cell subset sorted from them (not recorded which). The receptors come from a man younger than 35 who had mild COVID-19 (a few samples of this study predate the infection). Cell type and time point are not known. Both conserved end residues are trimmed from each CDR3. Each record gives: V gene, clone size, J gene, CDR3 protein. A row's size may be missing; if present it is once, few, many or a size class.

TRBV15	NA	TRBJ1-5	ATSTGTAEGNQPQH
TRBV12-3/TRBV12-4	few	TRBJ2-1	ASDRRDLHNEQF
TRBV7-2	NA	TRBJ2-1	ASSLAGLAGKQF
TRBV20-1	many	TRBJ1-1	SARISPLKNTEAF
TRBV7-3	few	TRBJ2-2	ASSWTGSNTGELF
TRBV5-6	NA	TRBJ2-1	ASSLLARDRYNEQF
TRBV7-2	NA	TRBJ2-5	ASSHQRGGDWGETQY
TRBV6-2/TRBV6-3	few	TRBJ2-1	ASTYGLDRRVYNEQF
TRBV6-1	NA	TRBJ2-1	ASDRGSYNEQF
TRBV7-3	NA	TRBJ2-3	ASSSSGSRTDTQY
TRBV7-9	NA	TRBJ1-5	ASSLINGPQH
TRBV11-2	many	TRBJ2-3	ASSRSGEDTQY
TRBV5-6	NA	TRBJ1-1	ASSQQPREAF
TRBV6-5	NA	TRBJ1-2	ASSYAAVGGRNGYT
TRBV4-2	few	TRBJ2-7	ASSQESPPAEQY
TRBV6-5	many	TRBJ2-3	ASSTLAGKDTQY
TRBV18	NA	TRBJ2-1	ASSPRTEYNEQF
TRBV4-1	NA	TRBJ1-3	ASSHQGTGNTIY
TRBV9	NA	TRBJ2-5	ASSVRDAPETQY
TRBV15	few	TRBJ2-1	ATSRDWASRWGSYNEQF
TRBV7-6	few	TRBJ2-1	ASSSTGTGYNEQF
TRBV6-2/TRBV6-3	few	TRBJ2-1	ASTATSGGTEQF
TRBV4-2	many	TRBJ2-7	ASSQVSGQGGTYEQY
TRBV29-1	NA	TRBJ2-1	SVEDGDNEQF
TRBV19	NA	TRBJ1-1	ASNSPALEDTEAF
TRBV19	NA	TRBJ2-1	ASSIGLDGQF
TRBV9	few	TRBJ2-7	ASSGLGEQY
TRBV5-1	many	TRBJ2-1	ASSLEGTGGNEQF
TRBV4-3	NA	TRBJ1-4	ASSQGGYRAAGEKLF
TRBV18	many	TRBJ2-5	ASSTQETQY
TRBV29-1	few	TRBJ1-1	SVYTGGANTEAF
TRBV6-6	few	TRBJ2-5	ASKTGLRWETQY
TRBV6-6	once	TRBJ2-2	ASSLAGAYTGELF
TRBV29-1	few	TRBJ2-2	SVAGPPGELF
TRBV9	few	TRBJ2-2	ASSVSPGHKDRNTGELF
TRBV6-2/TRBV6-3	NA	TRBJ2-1	ASRGQLLHSYNEQF
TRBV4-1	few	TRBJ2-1	ASSRASFSSYNEQF
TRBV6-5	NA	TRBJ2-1	ASNKRRGNTYNEQF
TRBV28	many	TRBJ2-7	ASSLTERYEQY
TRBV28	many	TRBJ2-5	ASMAGGRLIATQY
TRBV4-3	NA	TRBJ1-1	ASSQESGRMNTEAF
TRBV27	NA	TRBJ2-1	ASSLGSGGPSYNEQF
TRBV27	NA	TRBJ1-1	ASSLHQGAAEAF
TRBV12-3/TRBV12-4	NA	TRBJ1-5	AFRQGWGNQPQH
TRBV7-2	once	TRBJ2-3	ASSFYVTGGDTQY
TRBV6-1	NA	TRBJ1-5	ASTLKGLAQPQH
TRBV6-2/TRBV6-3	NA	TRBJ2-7	ASSYSGTFYEQY
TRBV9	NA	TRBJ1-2	ASSVEGFGDYGYT
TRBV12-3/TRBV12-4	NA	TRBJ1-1	ASSFVGVAEAF
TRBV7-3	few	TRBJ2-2	ASSLRGVANTGELF
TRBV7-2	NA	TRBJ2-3	ASSGLPGGTDTQY
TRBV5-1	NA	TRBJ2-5	ASSLAGLAGGQETQY
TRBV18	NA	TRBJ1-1	ASSPREGHEAF
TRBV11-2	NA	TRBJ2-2	ASTPLKGRRITGELF
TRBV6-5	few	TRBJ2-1	ASAGQGSHNEQF
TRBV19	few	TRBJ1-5	ASSFSRIDQPQH